Presented here are 11 T cell receptor beta chains from one specimen sequenced in a study of control samples from healthy donors and cancer patients. Data came from immunoSEQ multiplex PCR; TCRdb stores just in-frame clones and leaves some out. The sample includes some 210,000 clones, about 90% of them seen just once. The sample comprised blood. The receptors stem from a man aged 25 to 40 in good health.

This clone was found a few times. The rearrangement uses TRBV19 and TRBJ2-1; D gene unclear. V was clipped by 3 bases and J by 6 bases, with 6 bases between them. Germline CDR1 reads LNHDA; CDR2 reads SQIVND (reference sequence). The CDR3 is made up of 12 amino acids. CDR3 DNA sequence: TGTGCCAGTAGTATGGGTCTCAATGAGCAGTTCTTC. Translation gives CASSMGLNEQFF.

The J gene is TRBJ1-5, the V gene TRBV6-6; 7 bases match TRBD1. Germline CDR1 is MNHNY and CDR2 is SVGAGI (reference sequence). The V and J ends lost 2 bases and 3 bases, in that order; junction bases with no gene match: 1. The CDR3 totals 14 residues. CDR3 nucleotide sequence: TGTGCCAGCAGTTACGAGGGGGCCAATCAGCCCCAGCATTTT. Residues: CASSYEGANQPQHF.

This sequence joins TRBV6-5 and TRBJ1-1, with 7 bases aligning to TRBD1. Unmatched junction bases numbered 11, after V lost 6 bases and J lost 4 bases. The CDR3 consists of 15 residues. The germline V gene has CDR1 MNHEY and CDR2 SVGAGI. The CDR3 sequence: CASSQNRGGGTEAFF. The DNA for the CDR3 is TGTGCCAGCAGCCAAAACAGAGGGGGCGGCACTGAAGCTTTCTTT.

This clone has only a few counts. The CDR3 is CASSDSRGGHNEQFF. For the CDR3, the DNA is TGTGCCAGCAGTGACTCGCGGGGGGGCCACAATGAGCAGTTCTTC. V gene TRBV6-4 combines with J gene TRBJ2-1; 9 bases line up with TRBD2. The CDR3 consists of 15 residues. The germline V gene encodes CDR1 MRHNA and CDR2 SNTAGT. J was trimmed by 5 bases and V by 0 bases; bases with no gene match: 2.

The chain couples TRBV2 to TRBJ1-1; D is ambiguous. The V gene's germline CDR1 is SNHLY and CDR2 FYNNEI. The CDR3 covers 13 residues. Trimming took 8 bases from V and 2 from J, leaving 12 bases between them. The CDR3 protein is CASRRQANTEAFF. In nucleotides, the CDR3 is TGTGCCAGCCGCCGGCAGGCTAACACTGAAGCTTTCTTT. The variable domain in full, with the rest retrieved from reference TRBV2 and TRBJ1-1, is EPEVTQTPSHQVTQMGQEVILRCVPISNHLYFYWYRQILGQKVEFLVSFYNNEISEKSEIFDDQFSVERPDGSNFTLKIRSTKLEDSAMYFCASRRQANTEAFFGQGTRLTVV.

CDR3 protein: CASSPIRTGRTGELFF. The CDR3 bases are TGTGCCAGCAGCCCGATCAGGACAGGACGGACCGGGGAGCTGTTTTTT. The chain couples TRBV9 to TRBJ2-2, with 7 bases lining up with TRBD1. The trim removed 4 bases at V and 5 bases at J, leaving 11 bases unmatched. CDR1 is SGDLS and CDR2 is YYNGEE in the germline V gene. The CDR3 has 16 amino acids.

The V gene is TRBV4-2, the J gene TRBJ2-3; 7 bases are shared with TRBD1. The V and J ends lost 4 bases and 6 bases, in that order; junction bases with no gene match: 13. The CDR3 has 16 amino acids. CDR1 and CDR2 from the germline V gene are LGHNA and YNFKEQ. The DNA for the CDR3 is TGTGCCAGCAGCCCTAGGAACAGGGGCCCCGGGGATACGCAGTATTTT. It yields the protein CASSPRNRGPGDTQYF.

The rearrangement uses TRBV12-3 or TRBV12-4 and TRBJ1-6, with D uncertain. The V end was cut by 2 bases, the J end by 7 bases, with 6 bases between. This CDR3 is 13 amino acids long. Here the CDR3 DNA reads TGTGCCAGCAGTTTAAGGCAGAATTCACCCCTCCACTTT. Residues: CASSLRQNSPLHF.

The chain employs TRBV19 and TRBJ2-3; D ambiguous. There are 15 residues in the CDR3. Trimming took off 3 bases at V and 2 bases at J, with 12 bases between the two ends. Germline assignment: CDR1 LNHDA and CDR2 SQIVND (reference sequence). The CDR3 region is CASSIIVQDTDTQYF. CDR3 coding DNA: TGTGCCAGTAGTATTATCGTTCAGGACACAGATACGCAGTATTTT.

This clone was found once. The genes are TRBV7-9 and TRBJ1-3, with no clear D. With 4 bases removed from V and 0 bases from J, the gap between germline ends came to 4 bases. The CDR3 runs to 13 residues. CDR1 is SEHNR, CDR2 FQNEAQ, per germline (reference sequence). The CDR3 reads CASSSSSGNTIYF. Written as DNA, the CDR3 is TGTGCCAGCAGCTCGAGCTCTGGAAACACCATATATTTT.

The rearrangement links TRBV19 to TRBJ1-5; D is ambiguous. Between the trimmed V and J ends, which lost 3 bases and 0 bases, there was a span of 12 bases. Germline V gives CDR1 LNHDA, CDR2 SQIVND (reference sequence). CDR3 length equals 16 residues. The CDR3 is CASSMGYSYSNQPQHF. CDR3 nucleotide sequence: TGTGCCAGTAGTATGGGGTATTCGTATAGCAATCAGCCCCAGCATTTT.